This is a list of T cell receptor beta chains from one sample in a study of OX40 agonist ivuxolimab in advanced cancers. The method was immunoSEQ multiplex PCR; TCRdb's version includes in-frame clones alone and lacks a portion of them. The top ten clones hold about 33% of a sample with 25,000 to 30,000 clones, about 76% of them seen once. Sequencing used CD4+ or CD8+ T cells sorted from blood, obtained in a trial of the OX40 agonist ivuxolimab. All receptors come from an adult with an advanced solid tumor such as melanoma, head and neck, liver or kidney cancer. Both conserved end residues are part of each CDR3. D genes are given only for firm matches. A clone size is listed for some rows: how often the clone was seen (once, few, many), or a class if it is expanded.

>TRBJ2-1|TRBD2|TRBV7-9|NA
CASSPPGTSGANEQFF
TGTGCCAGCAGCCCTCCCGGGACTAGCGGGGCCAATGAGCAGTTCTTC
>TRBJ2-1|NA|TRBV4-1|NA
CASSQDGAREQFF
TGCGCCAGCAGCCAAGACGGGGCCAGAGAGCAGTTCTTC
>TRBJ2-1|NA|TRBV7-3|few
CASSLKGGNNEQFF
TGTGCCAGCAGCTTAAAGGGGGGAAACAATGAGCAGTTCTTC
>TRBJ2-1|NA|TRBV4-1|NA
CASSPGLYSNEQFF
TGCGCCAGCAGCCCAGGGTTATACTCCAATGAGCAGTTCTTC
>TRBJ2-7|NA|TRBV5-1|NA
CASSFGGREQYF
TGCGCCAGCAGCTTTGGGGGGCGCGAGCAGTACTTC
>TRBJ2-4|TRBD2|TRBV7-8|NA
CASSPKRTGGLAGAKNIQYF
TGTGCCAGCAGCCCAAAAAGGACAGGGGGACTAGCGGGAGCAAAAAACATTCAGTACTTC
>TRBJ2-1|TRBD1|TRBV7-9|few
CASSSTGGSYNEQFF
TGTGCCAGCAGCTCTACAGGGGGCTCCTACAATGAGCAGTTCTTC
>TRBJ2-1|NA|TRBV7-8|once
CASSLGQRAYNEQFF
TGTGCCAGCAGCTTGGGCCAGCGGGCTTACAATGAGCAGTTCTTC
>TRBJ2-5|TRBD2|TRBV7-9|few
CASSLTGLAGQETQYF
TGTGCCAGCAGCCTCACGGGACTAGCGGGGCAAGAGACCCAGTACTTC
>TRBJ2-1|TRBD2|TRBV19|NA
CASSNPQGLAVRYNEQFF
TGTGCCAGTAGTAACCCTCAAGGACTAGCGGTGAGGTACAATGAGCAGTTCTTC
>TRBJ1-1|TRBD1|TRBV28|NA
CASSPPTGWNTEAFF
TGTGCCAGCAGTCCTCCGACAGGGTGGAACACTGAAGCTTTCTTT
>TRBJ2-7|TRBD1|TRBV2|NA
CASSEGAGGYSYEQYF
TGTGCCAGCAGTGAAGGGGCAGGGGGCTATAGCTACGAGCAGTACTTC
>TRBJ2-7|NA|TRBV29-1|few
CSVEGTQSGPGGYEQYF
TGCAGCGTTGAAGGGACGCAAAGCGGGCCAGGGGGCTACGAGCAGTACTTC
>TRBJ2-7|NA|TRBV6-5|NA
CASSYTGGPISYEQYF
TGTGCCAGCAGTTACACTGGGGGACCGATCTCCTACGAGCAGTACTTC
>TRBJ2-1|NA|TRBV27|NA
CASSLSVSGLIHNEQFF
TGTGCCAGCAGTTTATCCGTGAGTGGGTTAATTCACAATGAGCAGTTCTTC
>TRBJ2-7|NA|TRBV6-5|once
CASSYGSGHGLYEQYF
TGTGCCAGCAGTTATGGTAGTGGACACGGACTTTACGAGCAGTACTTC
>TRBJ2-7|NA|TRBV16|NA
CASSRQGYEQYF
TGTGCCAGCAGCCGGCAGGGCTACGAGCAGTACTTC
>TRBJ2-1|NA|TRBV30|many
CAWSVGVDPGLIEQFF
TGTGCCTGGAGTGTCGGGGTGGACCCCGGGTTGATTGAGCAGTTCTTC
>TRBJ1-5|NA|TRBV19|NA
CASDPGQNEDQPQHF
TGTGCCAGCGACCCTGGACAGAACGAGGATCAGCCCCAGCATTTT
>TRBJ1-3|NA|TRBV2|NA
CASSVARADGNTIYF
TGTGCCAGCAGTGTTGCCCGCGCCGATGGAAACACCATATATTTT
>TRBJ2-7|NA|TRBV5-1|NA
CASSLEGSAYYEQYF
TGCGCCAGCAGCTTGGAGGGTAGCGCCTACTACGAGCAGTACTTC
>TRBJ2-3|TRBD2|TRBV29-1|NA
CSATLAGVSLSTDTQYF
TGCAGCGCTACACTAGCGGGAGTTTCCCTTAGCACAGATACGCAGTATTTT
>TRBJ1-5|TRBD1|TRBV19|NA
CASRPDRDLGSNQPQHF
TGTGCCAGTAGACCCGACAGGGACTTAGGTAGCAATCAGCCCCAGCATTTT
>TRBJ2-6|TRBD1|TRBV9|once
CASHPGTALSGANVLTF
TGTGCCAGCCACCCGGGGACAGCCCTGTCTGGGGCCAACGTCCTGACTTTC
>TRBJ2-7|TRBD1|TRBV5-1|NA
CASSPGTGRTYEQYF
TGCGCCAGCAGCCCCGGGACAGGTCGAACCTACGAGCAGTACTTC
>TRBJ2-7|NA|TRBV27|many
CASGLDAYEQYF
TGTGCCAGCGGCCTGGACGCCTACGAGCAGTACTTC
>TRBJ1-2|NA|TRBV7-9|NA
CASSLYDRGGYTF
TGTGCCAGCAGCTTATATGATCGAGGGGGCTACACCTTC
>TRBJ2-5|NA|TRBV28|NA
CASGPSVSAQETQYF
TGTGCCAGCGGCCCATCGGTTAGCGCGCAAGAGACCCAGTACTTC
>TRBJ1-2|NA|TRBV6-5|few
CASASSPSRFYGYTF
TGTGCCAGCGCAAGTTCACCCAGTCGGTTCTATGGCTACACCTTC
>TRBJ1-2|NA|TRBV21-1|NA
CASSRGSYGYTF
TGTGCCAGCAGCAGGGGGAGCTATGGCTACACCTTC
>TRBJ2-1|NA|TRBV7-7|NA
CASSPSRTGDNEQFF
TGTGCTAGCAGCCCCTCCCGGACCGGAGACAATGAGCAGTTCTTC
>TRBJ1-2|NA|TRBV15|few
CATSRDFPREGGTF
TGTGCCACCAGCAGAGATTTTCCCCGGGAGGGAGGCACCTTC
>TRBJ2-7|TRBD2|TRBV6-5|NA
CASKTGLHYEQYF
TGTGCCAGCAAGACGGGACTACACTACGAGCAGTACTTC
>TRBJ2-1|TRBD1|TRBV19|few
CASSTGERFYNEQFF
TGTGCCAGTAGCACAGGGGAGCGGTTCTACAATGAGCAGTTCTTC
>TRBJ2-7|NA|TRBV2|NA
CASSEVDYEQYF
TGTGCCAGCAGTGAAGTAGATTACGAGCAGTACTTC
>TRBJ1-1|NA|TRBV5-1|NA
CASSRTGRDLPEAFF
TGCGCCAGCAGCCGGACTGGACGAGACTTGCCTGAAGCTTTCTTT
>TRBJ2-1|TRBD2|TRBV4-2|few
CASSLLAGSYNEQFF
TGTGCCAGCAGCTTGTTAGCGGGATCCTACAATGAGCAGTTCTTC
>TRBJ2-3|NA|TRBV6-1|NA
CASSEARGRPTDTQYF
TGTGCCAGCAGTGAAGCGCGCGGCCGACCCACAGATACGCAGTATTTT
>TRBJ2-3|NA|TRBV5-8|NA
CASSFPTGDTDTQYF
TGTGCCAGCAGCTTCCCGACAGGAGACACAGATACGCAGTATTTT
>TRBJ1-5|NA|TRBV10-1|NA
CASSTQGVRPQHF
TGCGCCAGCAGTACTCAGGGAGTTAGGCCCCAGCATTTT
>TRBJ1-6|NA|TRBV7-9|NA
CASSLGDSLHF
TGTGCCAGCAGCCTGGGTGATTCCCTCCACTTT
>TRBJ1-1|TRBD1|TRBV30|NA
CASDPGQGITEAFF
TGTGCCTCAGACCCGGGACAGGGGATCACTGAAGCTTTCTTT